A single sample gave rise to the 14 T cell receptor beta chains below, sequenced in a study of blood T cell repertoires in COVID-19. The data were produced by immunoSEQ multiplex PCR, yet TCRdb's version contains in-frame clones alone and is incomplete. This sample has some 130,000 clones; 55% to 75% occur once, and the top ten carry 1.5% to 2%. The sequenced material came from peripheral blood. The receptors come from a woman in her 70s with acute or convalescent COVID-19.

The J gene is TRBJ1-1, the V gene TRBV19; possibly TRBD1 for D (6 bases). Trimming left V 5 bases short and J 5 bases short, with 15 bases between. This CDR3 has 14 amino acids. Germline-derived CDR1 and CDR2 are LNHDA and SQIVND (reference sequence). CDR3 DNA: TGTGCCAGTAGTCTCGGGACACTTAAAACTGAAGCTTTCTTT. This gives the protein CASSLGTLKTEAFF.

The chain carries TRBV6-2 or TRBV6-3 and TRBJ2-5; 8 positions agree with TRBD2. The CDR3 is 16 residues long. CDR1 and CDR2 (germline): MNHEY, SVGEGT. Trimming at V came to 2 bases and at J to 5 bases, leaving 10 bases not matched to a gene. CDR3 coding DNA: TGTGCCAGCAGTTACCCCTCGGGGGGGGTGGAGGAGACCCAGTACTTC. Residues: CASSYPSGGVEETQYF.

The rearrangement uses TRBV19 and TRBJ2-2, with TRBD1 matching over 7 bases. Germline V lookup: CDR1 LNHDA, CDR2 SQIVND (reference sequence). V shed 7 bases, J shed 5 bases, and the junction held 10 bases outside the gene matches. The CDR3 loop spans 15 amino acids. The CDR3 nucleotides are TGTGCCAGTAAGACAGGGCGGGTAACGACCGGGGAGCTGTTTTTT. This encodes CASKTGRVTTGELFF.

This clone was picked up one time. The chain uses TRBV7-2 and TRBJ2-7; D is ambiguous. Germline CDR1 and CDR2: SGHTA and FQGNSA. Trimming left V 1 base short and J 5 bases short, with 15 bases between. CDR3 length: 15 amino acids. The CDR3 loop is CASSLEATPSDEQYF. CDR3 bases: TGTGCCAGCAGCTTAGAGGCGACTCCGTCTGACGAGCAGTACTTC.

The chain carries TRBV19 and TRBJ2-1, with 12 bases that match TRBD2. V trimming: 1 base; J trimming: 7 bases; junction bases outside the gene matches: 2. The CDR3 contains 15 residues. The germline gives CDR1 LNHDA, CDR2 SQIVND (reference sequence). CDR3 region: CASSIVTSGRNEQFF. The CDR3 DNA sequence: TGTGCCAGTAGTATAGTTACTAGCGGGAGGAATGAGCAGTTCTTC.

This clone was observed a few times. V is TRBV9 and J is TRBJ2-3; possibly TRBD1 for D (6 bases). This CDR3 has 13 residues. Germline V gene lookup returns CDR1 SGDLS and CDR2 YYNGEE. Trimming removed 4 bases at V and 4 bases at J, with 10 bases between. CDR3 DNA: TGTGCCAGCAGCACGGACAGTTCAGATACGCAGTATTTT. This translates into CASSTDSSDTQYF. The entire variable domain, with the rest obtained from reference TRBV9 and TRBJ2-3, is as follows: DSGVTQTPKHLITATGQRVTLRCSPRSGDLSVYWYQQSLDQGLQFLIQYYNGEERAKGNILERFSAQQFPDLHSELNLSSLELGDSALYFCASSTDSSDTQYFGPGTRLTVL.

The chain links TRBV19 to TRBJ1-5; TRBD1 matches 9 bases. This CDR3 has 13 amino acids. Germline assignment: CDR1 LNHDA and CDR2 SQIVND (reference sequence). The CDR3 loop is CACADRGDQPQHF. Written as DNA, the CDR3 is TGTGCGTGTGCCGACAGGGGGGATCAGCCCCAGCATTTT.

The chain recombines TRBV19 with TRBJ2-7; 7 bases agree with TRBD2. Trimming at V came to 7 bases and at J to 2 bases, leaving 5 bases not matched to a gene. Germline values: CDR1 LNHDA, CDR2 SQIVND (reference sequence). The CDR3 covers 13 residues. The CDR3 bases are TGTGCCAGTACCGGGGGAGGGACCTACGAGCAGTACTTC. It translates to CASTGGGTYEQYF.

The CDR3 DNA sequence: TGTGCCAGCTCCAGGACTAGCGGGAGCCTCGATACGCAGTATTTT. Translated: CASSRTSGSLDTQYF. The chain recombines TRBV6-5 with TRBJ2-3, with 13 nucleotides matching TRBD2. This CDR3 region has 15 residues. V gave up 8 bases and J gave up 6 bases; unmatched junction bases: 8. Germline V gives CDR1 MNHEY, CDR2 SVGAGI.

This clone was seen only a few times. The V gene is TRBV5-4, the J gene TRBJ2-7; TRBD2 agrees at 7 bases. The CDR3 sequence is 15 residues long. CDR1 and CDR2 from the germline V gene are SGHNT and YYREEE (reference sequence). V was clipped by 6 bases and J by 6 bases; unmatched bases: 15. The CDR3 loop is CASTTAGTGGGEQYF. The CDR3 nucleotides read TGTGCCAGCACCACGGCCGGGACTGGGGGGGGCGAGCAGTACTTC.

V gene TRBV18 combines with J gene TRBJ2-7; D might be TRBD1 (6 bases). The germline CDR1 and CDR2 sequences are KGHSH and LQKENI. Trimming left V 3 bases short and J 5 bases short, with 11 bases between. The CDR3 contains 13 residues. The CDR3 DNA is TGTGCCAGCTCACCTACAGGGAGCCACGAGCAGTACTTC. It specifies CASSPTGSHEQYF.

The CDR3 reads CASSPAGASNTGELFF. The DNA of the CDR3 is TGTGCCAGCAGCCCCGCGGGGGCTTCGAACACCGGGGAGCTGTTTTTT. The chain joins TRBV7-2 to TRBJ2-2; tentative D call: TRBD2 (7 bases). Germline CDR1 SGHTA, CDR2 FQGNSA. Trimming cost V 5 bases and J 0 bases, with 13 bases left between them. This CDR3 contains 16 residues.

The chain uses TRBV7-2 and TRBJ2-7; 10 bases fit TRBD2. The germline V gene encodes CDR1 SGHTA and CDR2 FQGNSA. V trimming: 3 bases; J trimming: 7 bases; junction bases outside the gene matches: 9. This CDR3 region has 15 residues. The CDR3 DNA follows: TGTGCCAGCAGCTTTTTTCTAGCGGGAGCGGGGGAGCAGTACTTC. This encodes CASSFFLAGAGEQYF.

This chain links TRBV27 with TRBJ2-7; D is possibly TRBD2 (6 bases). Germline CDR1 is MNHEY and CDR2 is SMNVEV (reference sequence). The CDR3 totals 17 residues. Trimming took off 1 base at V and 0 bases at J, with 16 bases between the two ends. The CDR3 is CASSLLTGAGLSYEQYF. The CDR3, as DNA: TGTGCCAGCAGTTTATTGACGGGAGCGGGCCTCTCCTACGAGCAGTACTTC.